This T cell receptor (beta chain) was captured by sequencing in a study of long-term antiretroviral therapy in people with HIV. Study conclusions and caveats: HIV repertoires showed narrower CDR3 length ranges than controls.

The CDR3 loop spans 13 amino acids. Germline CDR1 and CDR2: SGHVS and FQNEAQ. V lost 8 bases and J 4 bases, leaving 11 bases between the germline ends. People in the study who had HIV all got their treatment in the United States. Points on this clone: Antigen unknown.

The authors ran the immunoSEQ assay, v3.0, at survey level. In sequencing, roughly 40,000-50,000 T-cell genomes per sample were targeted. TCRdb's table, derived via immunoSEQ multiplex PCR, lists solely in-frame clones and lacks some. Of roughly 15,000 clones in the sample, around four fifths were seen once. The clonotype comes from a man between 18 and 35 years old with HIV. The rearrangement uses TRBV7-8 and TRBJ2-2; D may be TRBD2 (5 bases). The source material was unsorted PBMCs, sampled 0.1 years after starting antiretroviral therapy. CDR3 residues: CASPSRGTGELFF. The DNA of the CDR3 is TGTGCCAGCCCCTCCCGGGGCACCGGGGAGCTGTTTTTT.